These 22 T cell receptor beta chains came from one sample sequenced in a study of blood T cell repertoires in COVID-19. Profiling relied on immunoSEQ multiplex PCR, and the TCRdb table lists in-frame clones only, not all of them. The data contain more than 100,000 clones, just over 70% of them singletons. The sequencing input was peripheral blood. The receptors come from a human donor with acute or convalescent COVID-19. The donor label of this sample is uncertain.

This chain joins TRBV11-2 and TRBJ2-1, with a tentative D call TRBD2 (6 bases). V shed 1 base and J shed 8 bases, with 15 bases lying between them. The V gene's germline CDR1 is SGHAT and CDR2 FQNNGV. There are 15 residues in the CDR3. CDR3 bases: TGTGCCAGCAGCTTAGCGGTAGTAGGAGGGGATGAGCAGTTCTTC. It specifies CASSLAVVGGDEQFF.

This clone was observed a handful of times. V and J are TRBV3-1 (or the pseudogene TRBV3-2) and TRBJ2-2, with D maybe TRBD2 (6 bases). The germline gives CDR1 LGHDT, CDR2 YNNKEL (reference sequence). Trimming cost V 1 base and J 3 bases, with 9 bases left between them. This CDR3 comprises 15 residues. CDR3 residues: CASSQVGGDTGELFF. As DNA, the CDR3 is TGTGCCAGCAGCCAAGTCGGGGGAGACACCGGGGAGCTGTTTTTT.

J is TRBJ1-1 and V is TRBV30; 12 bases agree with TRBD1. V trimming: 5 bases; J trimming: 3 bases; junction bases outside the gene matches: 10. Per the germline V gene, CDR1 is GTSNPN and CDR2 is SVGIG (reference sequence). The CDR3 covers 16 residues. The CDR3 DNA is TGTGCCTGGCGAGCCGGGACAGGGGGCAAGTACACTGAAGCTTTCTTT. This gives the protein CAWRAGTGGKYTEAFF.

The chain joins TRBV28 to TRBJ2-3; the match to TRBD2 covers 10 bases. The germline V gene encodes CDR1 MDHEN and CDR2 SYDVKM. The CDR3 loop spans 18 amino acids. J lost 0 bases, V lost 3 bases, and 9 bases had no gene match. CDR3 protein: CASSFLAGELSSTDTQYF. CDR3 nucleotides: TGTGCCAGCAGTTTCCTAGCGGGGGAGCTTTCTAGCACAGATACGCAGTATTTT.

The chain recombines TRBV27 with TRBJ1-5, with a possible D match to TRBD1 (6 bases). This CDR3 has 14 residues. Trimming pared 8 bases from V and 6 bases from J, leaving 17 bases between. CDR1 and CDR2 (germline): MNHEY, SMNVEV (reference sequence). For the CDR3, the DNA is TGTGCCAGCTCCTCGGGGGGGCGCGGTCAGCCCCAGCATTTT. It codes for CASSSGGRGQPQHF.

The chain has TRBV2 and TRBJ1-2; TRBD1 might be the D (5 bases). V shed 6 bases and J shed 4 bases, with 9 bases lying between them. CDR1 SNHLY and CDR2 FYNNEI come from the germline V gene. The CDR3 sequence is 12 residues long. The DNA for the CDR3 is TGTGCCAGCAGCTACCAGGGCTATGGCTACACCTTC. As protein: CASSYQGYGYTF.

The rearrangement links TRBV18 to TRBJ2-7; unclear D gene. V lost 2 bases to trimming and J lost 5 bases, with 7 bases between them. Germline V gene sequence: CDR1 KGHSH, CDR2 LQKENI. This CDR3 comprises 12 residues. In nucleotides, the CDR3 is TGTGCCAGCTCACCATTGGGCCACGAGCAGTACTTC. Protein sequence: CASSPLGHEQYF.

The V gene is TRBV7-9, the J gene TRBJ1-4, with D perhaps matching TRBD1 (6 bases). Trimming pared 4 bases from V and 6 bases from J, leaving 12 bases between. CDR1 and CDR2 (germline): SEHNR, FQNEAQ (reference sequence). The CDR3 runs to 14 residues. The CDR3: CASSWGQGDEKLFF. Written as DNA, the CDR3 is TGTGCCAGCAGCTGGGGGCAGGGAGATGAAAAACTGTTTTTT.

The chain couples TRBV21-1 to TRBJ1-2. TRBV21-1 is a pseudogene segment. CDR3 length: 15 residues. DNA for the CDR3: TGTGCCAGCAGCAATCGAGGAGGACCTACTAAGGGCTACACCTTC. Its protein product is CASSNRGGPTKGYTF.

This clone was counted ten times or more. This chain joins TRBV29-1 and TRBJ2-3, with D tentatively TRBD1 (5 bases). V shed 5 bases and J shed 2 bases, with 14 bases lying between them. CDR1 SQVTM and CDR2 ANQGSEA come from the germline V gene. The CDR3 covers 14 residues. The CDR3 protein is CSVIRAGFTDTQYF. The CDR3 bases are TGCAGCGTTATCAGGGCAGGGTTCACAGATACGCAGTATTTT.

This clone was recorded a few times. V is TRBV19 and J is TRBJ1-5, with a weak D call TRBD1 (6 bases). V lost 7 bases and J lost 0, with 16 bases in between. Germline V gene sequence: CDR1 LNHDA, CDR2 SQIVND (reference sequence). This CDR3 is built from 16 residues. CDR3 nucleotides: TGTGCCAGTACCGCGGGGGCAGGACCTAGCAATCAGCCCCAGCATTTT. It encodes CASTAGAGPSNQPQHF.

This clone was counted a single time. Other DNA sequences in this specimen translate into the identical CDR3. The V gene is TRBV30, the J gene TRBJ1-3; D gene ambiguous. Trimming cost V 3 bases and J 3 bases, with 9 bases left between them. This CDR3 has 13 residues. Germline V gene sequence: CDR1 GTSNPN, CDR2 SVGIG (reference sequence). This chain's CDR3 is CAWSRGSGNTIYF. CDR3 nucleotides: TGTGCCTGGAGCCGGGGAAGTGGAAACACCATATATTTT.

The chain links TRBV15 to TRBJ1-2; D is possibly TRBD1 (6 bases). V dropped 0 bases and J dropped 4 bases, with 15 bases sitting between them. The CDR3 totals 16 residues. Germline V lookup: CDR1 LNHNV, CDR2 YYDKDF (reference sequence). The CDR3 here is CATSRDTAAGAYGYTF. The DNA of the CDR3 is TGTGCCACCAGCAGAGATACCGCGGCAGGGGCCTATGGCTACACCTTC.

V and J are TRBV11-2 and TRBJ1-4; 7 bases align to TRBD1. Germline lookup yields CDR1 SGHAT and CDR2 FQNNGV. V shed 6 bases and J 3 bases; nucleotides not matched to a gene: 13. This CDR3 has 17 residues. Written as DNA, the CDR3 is TGTGCCAGCAGGAGCGGTGGAGGGGGCCAGGCTAATGAAAAACTGTTTTTT. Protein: CASRSGGGGQANEKLFF.

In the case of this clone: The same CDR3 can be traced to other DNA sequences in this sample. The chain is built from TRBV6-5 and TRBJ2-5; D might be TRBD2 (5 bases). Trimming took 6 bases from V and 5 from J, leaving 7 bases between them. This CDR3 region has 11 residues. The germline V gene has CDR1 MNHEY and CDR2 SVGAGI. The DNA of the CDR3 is TGTGCCAGCAGGTCGGGGGAGACCCAGTACTTC. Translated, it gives CASRSGETQYF.

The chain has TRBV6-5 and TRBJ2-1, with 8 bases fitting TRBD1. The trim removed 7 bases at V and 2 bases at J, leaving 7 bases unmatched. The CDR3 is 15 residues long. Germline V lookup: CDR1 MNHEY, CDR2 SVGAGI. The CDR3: CASIAGTGAYNEQFF. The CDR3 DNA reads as TGTGCCAGCATAGCCGGGACAGGCGCCTACAATGAGCAGTTCTTC.

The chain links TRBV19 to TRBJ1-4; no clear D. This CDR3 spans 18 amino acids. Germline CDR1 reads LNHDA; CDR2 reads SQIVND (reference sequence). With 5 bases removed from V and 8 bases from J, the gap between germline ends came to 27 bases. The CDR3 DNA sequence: TGTGCCAGTAGTCAACAGAGGGAATTGTTTGAGTTTTTCGAAAAACTGTTTTTT. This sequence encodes CASSQQRELFEFFEKLFF.

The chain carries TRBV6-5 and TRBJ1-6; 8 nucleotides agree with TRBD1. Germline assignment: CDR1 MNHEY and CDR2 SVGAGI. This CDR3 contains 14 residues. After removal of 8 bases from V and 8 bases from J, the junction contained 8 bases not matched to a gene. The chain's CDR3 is CASRSGQGYSPLHF. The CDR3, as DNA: TGTGCCAGCCGTAGTGGACAGGGTTATTCACCCCTCCACTTT.

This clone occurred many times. DNA for the CDR3: TGTGCCAGCAGCCCCGACAGGGAGAGCTATGGCTACACCTTC. This translates into CASSPDRESYGYTF. The J gene is TRBJ1-2, the V gene TRBV7-9; TRBD1 agrees at 7 bases. J was trimmed by 4 bases and V by 5 bases; bases with no gene match: 7. Germline CDR1 reads SEHNR; CDR2 reads FQNEAQ (reference sequence). The CDR3 runs to 14 residues.

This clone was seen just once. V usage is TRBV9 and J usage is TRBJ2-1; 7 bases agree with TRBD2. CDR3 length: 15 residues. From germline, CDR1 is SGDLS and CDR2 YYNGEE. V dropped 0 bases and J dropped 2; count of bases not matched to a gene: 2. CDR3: CASSVAGLPYNEQFF. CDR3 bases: TGTGCCAGCAGCGTAGCGGGACTACCCTACAATGAGCAGTTCTTC. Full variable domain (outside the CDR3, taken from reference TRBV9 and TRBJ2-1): DSGVTQTPKHLITATGQRVTLRCSPRSGDLSVYWYQQSLDQGLQFLIQYYNGEERAKGNILERFSAQQFPDLHSELNLSSLELGDSALYFCASSVAGLPYNEQFFGPGTRLTVL.

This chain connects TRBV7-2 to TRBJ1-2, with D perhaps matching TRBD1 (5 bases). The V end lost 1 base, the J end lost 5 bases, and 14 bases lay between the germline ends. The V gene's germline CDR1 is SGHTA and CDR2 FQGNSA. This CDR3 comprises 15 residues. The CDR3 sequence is CASSLGQGSQYGYTF. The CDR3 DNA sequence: TGTGCCAGCAGCTTAGGGCAGGGAAGTCAATATGGCTACACCTTC.

For the CDR3, the DNA is TGTGCCAGTAGATCGGACAGGGAAACTAACTATGGCTACACCTTC. It is translated as CASRSDRETNYGYTF. J is TRBJ1-2 and V is TRBV19, with 8 bases matching TRBD1. The ends lost 6 bases at V and 0 bases at J; junction bases unmatched: 6. The CDR3 consists of 15 residues. Germline lookup yields CDR1 LNHDA and CDR2 SQIVND (reference sequence).